This T cell receptor (beta chain) was sequenced during a study of lymphopenia after photon versus proton radiotherapy. The study's findings and limits: After lymphocyte nadir, photon-treated repertoires showed oligoclonal expansion, especially CD8+ Temra.

For this clone: Its antigen remains unidentified.

TCRdb's table, derived via immunoSEQ multiplex PCR, lists solely in-frame clones and lacks some. The repertoire consists of roughly 30,000 clones, with 87% occurring once and the leading ten covering around 46%. V was cut by 3 bases and J by 4 bases, with 16 bases left in between. CDR3 length: 15 residues. CDR1 and CDR2 (germline): SGDLS, YYNGEE. The sequenced sample was peripheral blood, obtained from a patient treated with proton-based radiotherapy. The sequence was collected from a woman aged 60-75 years with cholangiocarcinoma. Some clones in this sample may be carry-over from other donors' samples. This rearrangement joins TRBV9 to TRBJ1-1, with D uncertain. Here the CDR3 reads CASSESLDWSTEAFF. The CDR3 coding sequence is TGTGCCAGCAGCGAAAGCCTCGATTGGAGCACTGAAGCTTTCTTT.